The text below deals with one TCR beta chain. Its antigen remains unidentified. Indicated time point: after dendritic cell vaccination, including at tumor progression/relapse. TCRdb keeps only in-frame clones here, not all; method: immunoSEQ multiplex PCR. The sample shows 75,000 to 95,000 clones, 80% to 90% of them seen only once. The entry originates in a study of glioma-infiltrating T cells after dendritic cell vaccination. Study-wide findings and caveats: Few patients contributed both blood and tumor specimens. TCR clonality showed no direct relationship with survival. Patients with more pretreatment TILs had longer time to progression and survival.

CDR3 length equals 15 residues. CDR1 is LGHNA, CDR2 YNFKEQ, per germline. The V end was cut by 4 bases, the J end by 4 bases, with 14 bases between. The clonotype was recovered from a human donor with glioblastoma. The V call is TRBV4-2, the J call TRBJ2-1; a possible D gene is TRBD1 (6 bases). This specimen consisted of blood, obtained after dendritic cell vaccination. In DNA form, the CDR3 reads TGTGCCAGCAGCCCCTCGGACAGAGATTACAATGAGCAGTTCTTC. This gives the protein CASSPSDRDYNEQFF.